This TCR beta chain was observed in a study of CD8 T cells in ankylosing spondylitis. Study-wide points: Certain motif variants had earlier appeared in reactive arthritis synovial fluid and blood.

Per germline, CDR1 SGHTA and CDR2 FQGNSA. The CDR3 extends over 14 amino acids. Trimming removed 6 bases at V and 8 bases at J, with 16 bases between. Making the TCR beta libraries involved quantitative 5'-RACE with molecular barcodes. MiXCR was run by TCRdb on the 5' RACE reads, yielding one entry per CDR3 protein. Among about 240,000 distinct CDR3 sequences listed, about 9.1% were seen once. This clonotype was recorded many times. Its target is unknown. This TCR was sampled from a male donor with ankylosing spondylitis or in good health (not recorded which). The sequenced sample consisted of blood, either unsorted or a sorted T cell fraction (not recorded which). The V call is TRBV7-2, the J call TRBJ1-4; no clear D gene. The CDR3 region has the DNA TGTGCCAGCAGTCGGGCAGGCCTGAAGGAAAAACTGTTTTTT. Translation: CASSRAGLKEKLFF.